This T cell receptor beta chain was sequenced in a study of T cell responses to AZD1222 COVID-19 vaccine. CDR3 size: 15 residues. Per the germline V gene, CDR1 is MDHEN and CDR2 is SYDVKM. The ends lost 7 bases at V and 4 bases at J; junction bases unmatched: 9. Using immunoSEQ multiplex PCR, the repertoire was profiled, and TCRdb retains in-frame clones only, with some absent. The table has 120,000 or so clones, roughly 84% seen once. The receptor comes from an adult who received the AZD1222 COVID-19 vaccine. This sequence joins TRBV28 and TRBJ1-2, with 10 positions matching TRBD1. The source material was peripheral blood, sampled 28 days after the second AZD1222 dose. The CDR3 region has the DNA TGTGCCAGCACCATGGACAGGGGGAGGGGCTATGGCTACACCTTC. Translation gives CASTMDRGRGYGYTF.